This TCR beta chain was retrieved from a study of blood T cell repertoires in COVID-19 (dated by TCRdb to the early 2020s). Context from the whole study: Samples from collaborators originated in the United States, Italy and Spain and spanned both the acute and convalescent phases of COVID-19. The material from the prospective study consisted of cDNA or gDNA derived from T cells, B-cell-depleted T cells, or PBMCs. Deeply sampled blood TCRbeta repertoires from subjects exposed to, actively infected with, or recovered from COVID-19 were included in the dataset. The repertoires were made available in a free public database intended to serve as a resource for research on the immune response to SARS-CoV-2. Samples were obtained from the ongoing ImmuneRACE study (first 160 participants) and from 950 to 1,500 subjects provided by 6 global collaborators. Nearly every sample came with metadata listing a de-identified subject ID, COVID-19 status, age in years and sex. HLA class I and class II types, where available, came from metadata supplied by the sample provider rather than from assay-based typing. Here is what the overall study found, with its caveats: Clinical and demographic metadata were provided uncurated, with the amount varying by source and participant.

A remark on this clone: Which antigen it targets is not known. Per-nucleotide qualities are absent, and no much larger clonotype sits a single base away.

The collaborating institutions used their own protocols to collect whole blood in K2EDTA tubes. Collaborator samples were shipped for TCRbeta analysis as frozen whole blood, isolated PBMCs, or DNA extracted from either sample type. The immunoSEQ Assay, a bias-controlled multiplex PCR, was used to amplify TCRbeta CDR3 regions from genomic DNA. The study's processing was this. The number of nucleated cells in each sample was estimated by amplification of reference gene primers within the assay. To quantify the absolute abundance of each unique TCRbeta CDR3 rearrangement, sequence reads were collapsed and filtered. For each sample, productive Simpson clonality was calculated as the square root of Simpson's diversity index across productive rearrangements. TCRdb provides this immuneACCESS table in a form limited to in-frame rearrangements. Some clones are lacking; in checked studies, under half of them reflect an unresolved V gene, and why the rest are absent is not known. Clonal size and the V and J genes are those of that table, whereas D and trimming came from the DNA. The sample contains about 210,000 clones, less than 90% of them found a single time. The top ten clones comprise around 1.6% of the sample.

The TCR comes from a man aged 65 to 85 with acute or convalescent COVID-19. Sequenced material: peripheral blood.

The nucleotide sequence is TGTGCCAGCTCACCACAGGGGGTGAACACTGAAGCTTTCTTT. It is translated as CASSPQGVNTEAFF. The V and J segments used are TRBV18 and TRBJ1-1, with TRBD1 tentatively as D gene (6 bases match). The CDR3 spans 14 residues, from the cysteine through the phenylalanine. Only the CDR3 portion is preserved as DNA: 42 bases, with reading frame beginning at the first base. CDR1 and CDR2 were assigned from the germline V gene as KGHSH and LQKENI. The V end loses 1 base and the J end loses 0 bases, and a stretch of 6 bases separates them. With the portions outside the CDR3 filled from the reference TRBV18 and TRBJ1-1 genes, the complete variable region becomes NAGVMQNPRHLVRRRGQEARLRCSPMKGHSHVYWYRQLPEEGLKFMVYLQKENIIDESGMPKERFSAEFPKEGPSILRIQQVVRGDSAAYFCASSPQGVNTEAFFGQGTRLTVV.